A single sample gave rise to the 24 T cell receptor beta chains below, sequenced in a study of cytomegalovirus exposure and HLA in healthy donors. PCR involved 60 Vbeta and 13 Jbeta primers. Here immunoSEQ multiplex PCR was the method, and the copy in TCRdb shows in-frame clones only, minus some. This repertoire shows about 190,000 clones, over 70% found once; its top ten account for 3% to 4.5%. Sequencing used PBMCs. The receptors were gathered from a man in his fifties in good health and CMV-seronegative.

Here the CDR3 reads CASSVRLGGETQYF. In nucleotides, the CDR3 is TGTGCCAGCAGCGTAAGACTGGGGGGGGAGACCCAGTACTTC. V usage is TRBV9 and J usage is TRBJ2-5, with 7 nucleotides matching TRBD2. CDR3 size: 14 residues. Germline V gene sequence: CDR1 SGDLS, CDR2 YYNGEE. V trimming: 1 base; J trimming: 5 bases; junction bases outside the gene matches: 5.

This chain connects TRBV5-5 to TRBJ2-7; D perhaps matches TRBD1 (6 bases). V was shortened by 2 bases and J by 4 bases, with 10 bases between the two germline ends. The CDR3 spans 13 residues. Germline CDR1 and CDR2: SGHKS and YYEKEE (reference sequence). DNA for the CDR3: TGTGCCAGCAGCTTTCCAGGGGCTTACGAGCAGTACTTC. As protein: CASSFPGAYEQYF.

V is TRBV29-1 and J is TRBJ1-2; D is unclear. The V gene's germline CDR1 is SQVTM and CDR2 ANQGSEA. The V end was cut by 5 bases, the J end by 3 bases, with 10 bases between. The CDR3 contains 12 residues. CDR3 in amino acids: CSVSGGYYGYTF. CDR3 nucleotides: TGCAGCGTTTCCGGAGGATACTATGGCTACACCTTC. Complete variable domain (other parts from reference TRBV29-1 and TRBJ1-2): SAVISQKPSRDICQRGTSLTIQCQVDSQVTMMFWYRQQPGQSLTLIATANQGSEATYESGFVIDKFPISRPNLTFSTLTVSNMSPEDSSIYLCSVSGGYYGYTFGSGTRLTVV.

The V gene is TRBV5-3, the J gene TRBJ1-1; 9 bases agree with TRBD1. TRBV5-3 is treated as an ORF (open reading frame) with a function not yet certain. The CDR3 length is 18 residues. V dropped 4 bases and J dropped 4; count of bases not matched to a gene: 17. In DNA, the CDR3 is TGTGCCAGAAGCGGCGATTACCGGGACAGGGTGGCAAGCACTGAAGCTTTCTTT. Translated, it gives CARSGDYRDRVASTEAFF.

The genes are TRBV7-8 and TRBJ2-2; D remains ambiguous. From germline, CDR1 is SGHVS and CDR2 FQNEAQ. The CDR3 runs 12 residues. V dropped 5 bases and J dropped 8 bases, with 9 bases sitting between them. CDR3 bases: TGTGCCAGCAGCCTTTGGGCAGGGGAGCTGTTTTTT. Its translation: CASSLWAGELFF.

The chain combines TRBV19 with TRBJ2-3; TRBD1 agrees at 11 bases. Looked up from germline, CDR1 is LNHDA and CDR2 is SQIVND (reference sequence). The trim removed 3 bases at V and 0 bases at J, leaving 2 bases unmatched. The CDR3 sequence is 16 residues long. The CDR3 DNA reads as TGTGCCAGTAGTATCGGGACAGGGGGTAGCACAGATACGCAGTATTTT. Translated: CASSIGTGGSTDTQYF.

The genes are TRBV2 and TRBJ2-2; D possibly corresponds to TRBD2 (6 bases). This CDR3 contains 14 residues. V lost 8 bases to trimming and J lost 6 bases, with 16 bases between them. Germline assignment: CDR1 SNHLY and CDR2 FYNNEI. The CDR3 region has the DNA TGTGCCAGCGGGGCGGGGCGCGCGTCCGGGGAGCTGTTTTTT. Translation: CASGAGRASGELFF.

The chain carries TRBV18 and TRBJ2-1; 7 bases agree with TRBD2. From germline, CDR1 is KGHSH and CDR2 LQKENI. The CDR3 has 16 residues. V lost 3 bases to trimming and J lost 7 bases; unmatched junction nucleotides: 12. In DNA form, the CDR3 reads TGTGCCAGCTCACCCGTATCTCGCGGGGGATGGAATGAGCAGTTCTTC. This gives the protein CASSPVSRGGWNEQFF.

V usage is TRBV6-5 and J usage is TRBJ1-6, with TRBD1 as a possible D gene (6 bases). The V gene lost 4 bases and the J gene lost 4 bases, with 14 bases spanning the gap. Germline CDR1 reads MNHEY; CDR2 reads SVGAGI. The CDR3 runs to 16 residues. CDR3 sequence reads: CASSLQGRVYNSPLHF. The CDR3 region has the DNA TGTGCCAGCAGTTTACAGGGCCGAGTGTATAATTCACCCCTCCACTTT.

The genes are TRBV19 and TRBJ2-1; 7 nucleotides line up with TRBD1. Germline CDR1 and CDR2: LNHDA and SQIVND (reference sequence). After removal of 9 bases from V and 8 bases from J, the junction contained 7 bases not matched to a gene. This CDR3 comprises 12 residues. The CDR3 DNA reads as TGTGCCAGCACGACAGGGTTCGATGAGCAGTTCTTC. Translated, it gives CASTTGFDEQFF.

This sequence joins TRBV7-2 and TRBJ2-5, with D unresolved. In germline, CDR1 is SGHTA, CDR2 FQGNSA. V dropped 5 bases and J dropped 1 base, with 8 bases sitting between them. The CDR3 spans 13 residues. As DNA, the CDR3 is TGTGCCAGCAGCCCCCCGAGCCAAGAGACCCAGTACTTC. It codes for CASSPPSQETQYF.

The V call is TRBV19, the J call TRBJ2-6, with unresolved D. V lost 4 bases to trimming and J lost 2 bases, with 9 bases between them. The germline V gene has CDR1 LNHDA and CDR2 SQIVND (reference sequence). The CDR3 totals 15 residues. DNA of the CDR3: TGTGCCAGTAGTACTCAGAACCCTGGGGCCAACGTCCTGACTTTC. It yields the protein CASSTQNPGANVLTF.

This clone was counted only a few times. CDR3 nucleotides: TGTGCCAGCAGTTTACAGGCTACTAACTATGGCTACACCTTC. Translation gives CASSLQATNYGYTF. This chain joins TRBV6-1 and TRBJ1-2; D perhaps matches TRBD1 (5 bases). This CDR3 is built from 14 residues. The ends were cut back, 5 bases at V and 0 bases at J, with 10 bases in the middle. Looked up from germline, CDR1 is MNHNS and CDR2 is SASEGT.

The rearrangement links TRBV19 to TRBJ2-7, with 8 nucleotides matching TRBD2. Germline lookup yields CDR1 LNHDA and CDR2 SQIVND (reference sequence). The CDR3 spans 17 residues. Trimming at V came to 5 bases and at J to 3 bases, leaving 15 bases not matched to a gene. CDR3: CASSLAGGLPADYEQYF. Written as DNA, the CDR3 is TGTGCCAGTAGTCTCGCGGGGGGACTCCCGGCCGACTACGAGCAGTACTTC.

The gene calls are TRBV5-1 and TRBJ2-2, with D tentatively TRBD1 (6 bases). V lost 5 bases and J 0 bases, leaving 17 bases between the germline ends. Germline values: CDR1 SGHRS, CDR2 YFSETQ. This CDR3 has 17 residues. CDR3 protein: CASRSTGSMPNTGELFF. In nucleotides, the CDR3 is TGCGCCAGCAGATCGACAGGTAGTATGCCGAACACCGGGGAGCTGTTTTTT.

This clone was counted only a few times. V usage is TRBV15 and J usage is TRBJ1-1; no clear D gene. Trimming stripped 8 bases from V and 1 base from J, with 5 bases between. CDR3 length: 11 amino acids. CDR1 is LNHNV, CDR2 YYDKDF, per germline (reference sequence). CDR3 region: CATYGNTEAFF. CDR3 DNA: TGTGCCACCTACGGGAACACTGAAGCTTTCTTT.

The chain couples TRBV9 to TRBJ2-7; 7 bases are shared with TRBD1. V lost 2 bases to trimming and J lost 2 bases; unmatched junction nucleotides: 10. Germline CDR1 reads SGDLS; CDR2 reads YYNGEE. The CDR3 is made up of 16 amino acids. The CDR3 DNA reads as TGTGCCAGCAGCGTTTCCCCCCGACAGGGAGCCTACGAGCAGTACTTC. Protein product: CASSVSPRQGAYEQYF. Looking up the rest from reference TRBV9 and TRBJ2-7 gives the full variable domain: DSGVTQTPKHLITATGQRVTLRCSPRSGDLSVYWYQQSLDQGLQFLIQYYNGEERAKGNILERFSAQQFPDLHSELNLSSLELGDSALYFCASSVSPRQGAYEQYFGPGTRLTVT.

The chain carries TRBV7-2 and TRBJ1-2, with D possibly matching TRBD1 (5 bases). Trimming left V 5 bases short and J 1 base short, with 11 bases between. This CDR3 spans 14 amino acids. The germline CDR1 and CDR2 sequences are SGHTA and FQGNSA. Here the CDR3 reads CASSVDINNYGYTF. The CDR3 DNA is TGTGCCAGCAGCGTGGACATTAATAACTATGGCTACACCTTC.

The rearrangement uses TRBV29-1 and TRBJ2-7; 10 nucleotides match TRBD1. CDR3 length: 13 amino acids. The trim removed 6 bases at V and 2 bases at J, leaving 4 bases unmatched. Germline V lookup: CDR1 SQVTM, CDR2 ANQGSEA. CDR3 bases: TGCAGCGTAACCGGGACAGGGGCCTACGAGCAGTACTTC. Translated: CSVTGTGAYEQYF.

CDR3 sequence: CASSGDRGLSPLHF. The CDR3 coding sequence is TGTGCCAGCTCGGGGGACAGGGGGCTTTCACCCCTCCACTTT. The chain links TRBV19 to TRBJ1-6; TRBD1 matches 12 bases. J lost 9 bases, V lost 9 bases, and 6 bases had no gene match. This CDR3 has 14 residues. CDR1 and CDR2 from the germline V gene are LNHDA and SQIVND (reference sequence).

This clone was seen just once. The rearrangement uses TRBV5-8 and TRBJ2-5; TRBD2 matches at 8 bases. The CDR3 totals 17 residues. In germline, CDR1 is SGHTS, CDR2 YDEGEE. V was clipped by 4 bases and J by 1 base; unmatched bases: 12. The CDR3 reads CASSGGYAGGLQETQYF. The CDR3 bases are TGTGCCAGCAGCGGGGGATATGCGGGGGGCCTCCAAGAGACCCAGTACTTC.

V gene TRBV10-3 combines with J gene TRBJ1-1, with TRBD1 as a possible D gene (5 bases). V lost 11 bases, J lost 0 bases, and 13 bases lay in between. Per the germline V gene, CDR1 is ENHRY and CDR2 is SYGVKD. This CDR3 region has 13 residues. CDR3 sequence: CAGRQGVNTEAFF. CDR3 coding DNA: TGTGCCGGGCGTCAAGGGGTGAACACTGAAGCTTTCTTT.

The chain has TRBV9 and TRBJ2-2; perhaps TRBD1 as D (5 bases). There are 14 residues in the CDR3. V was shortened by 6 bases and J by 4 bases, with 13 bases between the two germline ends. The germline V gene encodes CDR1 SGDLS and CDR2 YYNGEE. The CDR3 spells CASTVGQGTGELFF. CDR3 sequence (DNA): TGTGCCAGCACCGTGGGGCAGGGCACCGGGGAGCTGTTTTTT. Supplemented by reference TRBV9 and TRBJ2-2, the full variable domain reads DSGVTQTPKHLITATGQRVTLRCSPRSGDLSVYWYQQSLDQGLQFLIQYYNGEERAKGNILERFSAQQFPDLHSELNLSSLELGDSALYFCASTVGQGTGELFFGEGSRLTVL.

This clone was picked up one time. The chain recombines TRBV4-1 with TRBJ1-1, with D hard to call. The CDR3 runs 15 residues. The V gene's germline CDR1 is MGHRA and CDR2 YSYEKL. V dropped 2 bases and J dropped 6 bases, with 16 bases sitting between them. This CDR3 is CASSQPGSGFAEAFF. CDR3 coding DNA: TGCGCCAGCAGCCAACCGGGATCCGGTTTCGCTGAAGCTTTCTTT.